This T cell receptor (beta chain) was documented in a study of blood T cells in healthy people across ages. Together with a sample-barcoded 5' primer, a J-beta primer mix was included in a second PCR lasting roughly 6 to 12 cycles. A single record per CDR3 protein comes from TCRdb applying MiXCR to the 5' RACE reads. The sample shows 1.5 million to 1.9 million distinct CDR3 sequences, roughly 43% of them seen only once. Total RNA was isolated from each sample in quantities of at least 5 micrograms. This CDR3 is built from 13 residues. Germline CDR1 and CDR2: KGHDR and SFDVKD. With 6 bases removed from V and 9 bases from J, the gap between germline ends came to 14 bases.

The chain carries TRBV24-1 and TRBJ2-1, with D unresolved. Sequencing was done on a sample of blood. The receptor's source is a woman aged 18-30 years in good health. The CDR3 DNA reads TGTGCCACCAGTCAATCCCTCGTCGGTGAGCAGTTCTTC. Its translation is CATSQSLVGEQFF.